This T cell receptor beta chain came from a study of blood T cell repertoires in COVID-19. Recruited during active infection, patients (from Seattle) were subsequently followed longitudinally. Trimming took 2 bases from V and 4 from J, leaving 12 bases between them. CDR3 size: 14 residues. Germline lookup yields CDR1 SNHLY and CDR2 FYNNEI. Method: immunoSEQ multiplex PCR; TCRdb's copy keeps in-frame clones and lacks some. The sample records about 180,000 clones, 80% to 85% being singletons. The sample comprised peripheral blood. The clonotype comes from a woman older than 75 with COVID-19, enrolled during active disease. The rearrangement links TRBV2 to TRBJ2-7; D gene ambiguous. This CDR3 is CASSEKRGFYEQYF. Written as DNA, the CDR3 is TGTGCCAGCAGTGAAAAAAGAGGATTTTACGAGCAGTACTTC.